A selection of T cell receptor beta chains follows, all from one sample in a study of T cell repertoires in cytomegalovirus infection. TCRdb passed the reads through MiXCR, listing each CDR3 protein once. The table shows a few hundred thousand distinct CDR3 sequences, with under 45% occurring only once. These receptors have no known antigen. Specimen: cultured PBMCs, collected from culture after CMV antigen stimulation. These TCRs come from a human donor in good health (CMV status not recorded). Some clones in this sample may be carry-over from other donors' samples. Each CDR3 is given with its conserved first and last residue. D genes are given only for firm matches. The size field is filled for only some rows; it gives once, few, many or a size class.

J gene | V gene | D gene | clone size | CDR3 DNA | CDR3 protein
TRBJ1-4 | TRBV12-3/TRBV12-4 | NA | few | TGTGCCAGCAGTTTAGGTTCTGGGATTAATGAAAAACTGTTTTTT | CASSLGSGINEKLFF
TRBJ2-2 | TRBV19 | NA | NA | TGTGCCACCTCTCCCTCAGTGTTCACCGGGGAGCTGTTTTTT | CATSPSVFTGELFF
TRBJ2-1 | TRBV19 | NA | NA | TGTGCCAGTAGTATAGATCTTGGGTACAATGAGCAGTTCTTC | CASSIDLGYNEQFF
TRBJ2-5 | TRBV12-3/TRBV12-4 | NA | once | TGTGCCAGCAGTTGGGGGCAGTTAGAGACCCAGTACTTC | CASSWGQLETQYF
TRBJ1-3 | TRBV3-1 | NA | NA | TGTGCCAGCAGCCAAGGTTCAGGCGGTGGAAACACCATATATTTT | CASSQGSGGGNTIYF
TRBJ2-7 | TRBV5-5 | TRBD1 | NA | TGTGCCAGCAGCTTACTCCGGGACAGGGGCTACGAGCAGTACTTC | CASSLLRDRGYEQYF
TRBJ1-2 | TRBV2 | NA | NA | TGTGCCAGCAGCCCCGGACAGTTAAACTATGGCTACACCTTC | CASSPGQLNYGYTF
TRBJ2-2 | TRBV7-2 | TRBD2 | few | TGTGCCAGCAGCCCCACACTAGCGGGAGATACCGGGGAGCTGTTTTTT | CASSPTLAGDTGELFF
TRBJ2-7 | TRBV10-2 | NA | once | TGCGCCAGCAGTGAGTCCTTTTCGTACGAGCAGTACTTC | CASSESFSYEQYF
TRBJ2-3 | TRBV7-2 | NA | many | TGTGCCAGCAGCTTAAGGCGGGGAAGCACAGATACGCAGTATTTT | CASSLRRGSTDTQYF
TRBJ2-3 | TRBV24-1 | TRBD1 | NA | TGTGCCACCAGTGACTATCGGGACAGGGAGGGGACAGATACGCAGTATTTT | CATSDYRDREGTDTQYF